Listed below are T cell receptor beta chains from one sample, sequenced in a study of OX40 agonist ivuxolimab in advanced cancers. Method: immunoSEQ multiplex PCR; TCRdb's copy keeps in-frame clones and lacks some. The data contain tens of thousands of clones, 85% to 95% of them singletons. Here the sequenced sample was CD4+ or CD8+ T cells sorted from blood, taken in a trial of the OX40 agonist ivuxolimab. The origin of the receptors is an adult with an advanced solid tumor such as melanoma, head and neck, liver or kidney cancer. The CDR3 runs from the conserved cysteine through the conserved F or W. D genes are given only for firm matches. Only part of the rows carry a size: once, few, many, or a class if the clone is expanded.

D gene,J gene,clone size,V gene,CDR3 protein,CDR3 DNA
.,TRBJ2-1,.,TRBV7-9,CASVAPSYNEQFF,TGTGCCAGCGTGGCGCCCTCCTACAATGAGCAGTTCTTC
.,TRBJ1-1,.,TRBV10-2,CASSETGNTEAFF,TGCGCCAGCAGTGAGACAGGGAACACTGAAGCTTTCTTT
TRBD1,TRBJ1-3,.,TRBV19,CASSSRDSEGNTIYF,TGTGCCAGTAGTAGCCGGGACAGTGAAGGAAACACCATATATTTT
TRBD1,TRBJ1-2,.,TRBV13,CASSGRDREEYGYTF,TGTGCCAGCAGCGGCCGGGACAGGGAGGAGTATGGCTACACCTTC
TRBD1,TRBJ2-1,.,TRBV23-1,CASSQSSETGGQEQFF,TGCGCCAGCAGTCAATCTTCCGAGACAGGGGGCCAAGAGCAGTTCTTC
TRBD1,TRBJ1-1,once,TRBV7-6,CASSPGQGAGTEAFF,TGTGCCAGCAGCCCCGGACAGGGGGCAGGCACTGAAGCTTTCTTT
TRBD1,TRBJ1-4,once,TRBV6-5,CASSSGQSEKLFF,TGTGCCAGCAGTTCGGGACAGTCGGAAAAACTGTTTTTT
TRBD1,TRBJ1-4,once,TRBV6-6,CASSYSGQGTNEKLFF,TGTGCCAGCAGTTACTCCGGACAGGGAACTAATGAAAAACTGTTTTTT
.,TRBJ1-1,.,TRBV4-1,CASSHLGGPEAFF,TGCGCCAGCAGCCATCTTGGCGGCCCTGAAGCTTTCTTT
TRBD1,TRBJ1-3,.,TRBV6-5,CASSSAGGGNTIYF,TGTGCCAGCAGTTCGGCAGGGGGTGGAAACACCATATATTTT
TRBD1,TRBJ2-4,.,TRBV5-6,CASSTGTGGHIQYF,TGTGCCAGCAGCACCGGGACAGGGGGCCACATTCAGTACTTC
.,TRBJ2-5,.,TRBV5-1,CASRKSETQYF,TGCGCCAGCAGAAAGAGCGAGACCCAGTACTTC
.,TRBJ1-5,.,TRBV11-2,CASSLGFGDQPQHF,TGTGCCAGCAGCTTAGGTTTCGGGGATCAGCCCCAGCATTTT
.,TRBJ1-1,.,TRBV6-5,CASTISRNTEAFF,TGTGCCAGCACCATCTCCCGGAACACTGAAGCTTTCTTT
TRBD2,TRBJ2-3,.,TRBV11-2,CASSSSGGADTQYF,TGTGCCAGCAGCTCTAGCGGGGGGGCAGATACGCAGTATTTT
.,TRBJ1-5,.,TRBV4-2,CASSPQGPSNQPQHF,TGTGCCAGCAGCCCCCAGGGTCCTAGCAATCAGCCCCAGCATTTT
.,TRBJ1-5,.,TRBV28,CASSLQDIFNQPQHF,TGTGCCAGCAGTTTACAGGACATATTCAATCAGCCCCAGCATTTT
.,TRBJ1-6,.,TRBV9,CASSVDSSYNSPLHF,TGTGCCAGCAGCGTAGACAGCTCCTATAATTCACCCCTCCACTTT
.,TRBJ2-2,.,TRBV18,CASSLERDPGELFF,TGTGCCAGCTCACTCGAGAGGGATCCCGGGGAGCTGTTTTTT
TRBD1,TRBJ1-5,few,TRBV5-6,CASSWTGSNQPQHF,TGTGCCAGCAGCTGGACAGGTTCCAATCAGCCCCAGCATTTT
.,TRBJ1-3,.,TRBV20-1,CSAISGNTIYF,TGCAGTGCCATCTCTGGAAACACCATATATTTT
.,TRBJ1-1,.,TRBV6-5,CASSYSRVTEAFF,TGTGCCAGCAGTTACTCGCGGGTCACTGAAGCTTTCTTT
.,TRBJ2-1,.,TRBV14,CASSQLAGGLPLNEQFF,TGTGCCAGCAGCCAATTGGCCGGCGGACTCCCTCTCAATGAGCAGTTCTTC
TRBD1,TRBJ2-1,.,TRBV13,CASSSGTEDNEQFF,TGTGCCAGCAGCTCCGGGACAGAAGACAATGAGCAGTTCTTC
.,TRBJ2-2,.,TRBV4-1,CASSTRGPTNTGELFF,TGCGCCAGCAGCACCAGAGGACCGACGAACACCGGGGAGCTGTTTTTT
.,TRBJ1-2,.,TRBV6-1,CASSEGSAYNYGYTF,TGTGCCAGCAGTGAAGGGTCAGCATATAACTATGGCTACACCTTC
.,TRBJ1-2,once,TRBV6-1,CASSWGLQYGYTF,TGTGCCAGCAGTTGGGGACTCCAGTATGGCTACACCTTC
.,TRBJ1-1,.,TRBV6-5,CASSYSQSVEAFF,TGTGCCAGCAGTTACAGCCAGAGTGTTGAAGCTTTCTTT
TRBD2,TRBJ2-5,.,TRBV19,CASSMTSGGPETQYF,TGTGCCAGTAGTATGACTAGCGGGGGGCCAGAGACCCAGTACTTC
.,TRBJ2-1,.,TRBV7-9,CASRLSSYNEQFF,TGTGCCAGCAGACTTAGCTCCTACAATGAGCAGTTCTTC
TRBD1,TRBJ1-5,once,TRBV4-2,CASSQRTGDSNQPQHF,TGTGCCAGCAGCCAGCGAACAGGGGATAGCAATCAGCCCCAGCATTTT
TRBD1,TRBJ2-7,few,TRBV30,CAWSTGTGDNEQYF,TGTGCCTGGTCAACCGGGACAGGGGACAACGAGCAGTACTTC
TRBD2,TRBJ2-3,.,TRBV2,CASSEAGGSTDTQYF,TGTGCCAGCAGTGAAGCGGGGGGGAGCACAGATACGCAGTATTTT
.,TRBJ2-3,.,TRBV28,CASSLPRGTDTQYF,TGTGCCAGCAGTTTACCGCGGGGCACAGATACGCAGTATTTT
TRBD1,TRBJ1-5,.,TRBV30,CAWSVRAGGQPQHF,TGTGCCTGGAGTGTACGGGCAGGGGGTCAGCCCCAGCATTTT
.,TRBJ2-5,.,TRBV28,CASSYGPQETQYF,TGTGCCAGCAGCTACGGTCCTCAAGAGACCCAGTACTTC
.,TRBJ2-1,once,TRBV11-1,CASSSGLGGEYNEQFF,TGTGCCAGCAGCTCCGGACTAGGGGGGGAGTACAATGAGCAGTTCTTC